Reported below is one TCR beta chain. The data derive from a study of CD8 T cells in Susac syndrome. In germline, CDR1 is SQVTM, CDR2 ANQGSEA. With 0 bases clipped from V and 2 bases from J, the junction kept 6 bases outside the gene matches. CDR3 size: 16 residues. It was with random hexamers that roughly 0.45 to 1 ug RNA was reverse transcribed. TCRdb reanalysed the immunoSEQ multiplex PCR reads using MiXCR and keeps one entry per CDR3 protein. The profile covers some 400,000 distinct CDR3 sequences, with roughly 85% appearing a single time and about 0.1% taken by the ten largest. The genes are TRBV29-1 and TRBJ2-3; 9 bases are shared with TRBD2. Sequencing was performed on CD8+ T cells from PBMCs. The TCR sequence derives from a human donor with multiple sclerosis. In DNA form, the CDR3 reads TGCAGCGTTGAAGACCCCAGCGGGGGGCTCACAGATACGCAGTATTTT. This codes for CSVEDPSGGLTDTQYF.